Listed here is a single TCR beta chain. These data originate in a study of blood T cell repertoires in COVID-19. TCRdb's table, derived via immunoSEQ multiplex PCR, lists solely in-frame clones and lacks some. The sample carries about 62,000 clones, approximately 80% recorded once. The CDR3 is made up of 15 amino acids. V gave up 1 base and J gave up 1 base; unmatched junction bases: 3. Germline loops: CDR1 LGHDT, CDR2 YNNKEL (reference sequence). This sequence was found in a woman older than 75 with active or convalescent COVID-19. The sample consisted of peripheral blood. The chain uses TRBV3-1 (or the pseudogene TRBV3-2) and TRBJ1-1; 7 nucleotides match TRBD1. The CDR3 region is CASSQGQGWNTEAFF. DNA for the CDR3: TGTGCCAGCAGCCAAGGACAGGGCTGGAACACTGAAGCTTTCTTT.